This T cell receptor (beta chain) came from a study of blood T cell repertoires in COVID-19. For the study at large: The analysed material was cDNA or gDNA that came from T cells, B-cell-depleted T cells, or PBMCs.

Cohort placement rested on clinical history that participants reported themselves. The method was immunoSEQ multiplex PCR; TCRdb's version includes in-frame clones alone and lacks a portion of them. The sample contains approximately 150,000 clones, approximately 84% of which appear only once. The TCR comes from a human donor with acute COVID-19. The donor label of this sample is uncertain. The source material was PBMCs or T cells enriched from blood (not recorded which).

The CDR3 nucleotides are TGCGCCAGCAGCCAATTGGAGACTAGAAATGAGCAGTTCTTC. Amino acid sequence: CASSQLETRNEQFF. The V call is TRBV4-3, the J call TRBJ2-1; TRBD2 is a possible D gene (6 bases). The length of the CDR3 is 14 residues. Germline CDR1 is LGHNA and CDR2 is YSLEER. V was pared by 2 bases and J by 7 bases, with 12 bases between.